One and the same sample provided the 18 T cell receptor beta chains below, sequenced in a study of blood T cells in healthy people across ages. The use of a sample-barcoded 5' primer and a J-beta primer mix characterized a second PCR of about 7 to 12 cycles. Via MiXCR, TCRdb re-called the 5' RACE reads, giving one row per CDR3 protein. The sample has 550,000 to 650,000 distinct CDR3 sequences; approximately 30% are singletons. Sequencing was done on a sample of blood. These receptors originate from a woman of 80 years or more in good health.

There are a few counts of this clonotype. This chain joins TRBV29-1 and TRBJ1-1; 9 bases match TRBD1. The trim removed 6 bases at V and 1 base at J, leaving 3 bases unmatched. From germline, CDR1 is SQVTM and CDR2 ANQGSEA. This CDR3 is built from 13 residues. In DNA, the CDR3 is TGCAGCGTCCCGGGACAGGGGAACACTGAAGCTTTCTTT. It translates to CSVPGQGNTEAFF.

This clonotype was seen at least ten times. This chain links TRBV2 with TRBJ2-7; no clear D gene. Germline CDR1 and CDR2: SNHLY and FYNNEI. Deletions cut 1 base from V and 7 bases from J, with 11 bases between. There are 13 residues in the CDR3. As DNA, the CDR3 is TGTGCCAGCAGTGAAGTAAACGGCGGAGAGCAGTACTTC. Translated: CASSEVNGGEQYF.

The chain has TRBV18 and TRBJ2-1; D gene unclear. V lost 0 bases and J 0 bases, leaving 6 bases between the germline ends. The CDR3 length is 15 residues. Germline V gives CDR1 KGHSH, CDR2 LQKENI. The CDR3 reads CASSPPTYSYNEQFF. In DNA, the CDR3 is TGTGCCAGCTCACCACCGACGTACTCCTACAATGAGCAGTTCTTC.

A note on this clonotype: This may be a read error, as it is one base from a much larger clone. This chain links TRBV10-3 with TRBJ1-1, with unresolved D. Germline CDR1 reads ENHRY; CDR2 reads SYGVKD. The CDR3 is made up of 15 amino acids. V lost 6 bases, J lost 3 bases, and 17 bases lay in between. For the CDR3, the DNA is TGTGCCATCAGGGCCCGACGGAAGGGTGACACTGAAGCTTTCTTT. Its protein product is CAIRARRKGDTEAFF.

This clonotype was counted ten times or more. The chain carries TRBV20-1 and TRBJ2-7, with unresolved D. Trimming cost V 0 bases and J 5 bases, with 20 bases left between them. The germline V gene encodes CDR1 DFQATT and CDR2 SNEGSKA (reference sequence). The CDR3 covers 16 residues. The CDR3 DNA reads TGCAGTGCTAGAGATAGTATCGGGCCGAGGCCCCACGAGCAGTACTTC. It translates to CSARDSIGPRPHEQYF.

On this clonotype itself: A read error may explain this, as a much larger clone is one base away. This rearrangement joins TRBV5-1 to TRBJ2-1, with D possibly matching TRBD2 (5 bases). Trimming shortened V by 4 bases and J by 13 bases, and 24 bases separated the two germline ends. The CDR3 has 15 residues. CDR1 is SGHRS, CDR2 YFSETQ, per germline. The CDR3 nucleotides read TGCGCCAGCAGCCTAGCTTCGGGGTTTTGGGAGACCCAGTTCTTC. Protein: CASSLASGFWETQFF.

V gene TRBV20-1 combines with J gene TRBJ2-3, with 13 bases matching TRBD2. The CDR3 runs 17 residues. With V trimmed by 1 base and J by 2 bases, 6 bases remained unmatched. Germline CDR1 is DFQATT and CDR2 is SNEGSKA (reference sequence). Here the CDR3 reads CSARGWGLAGHTDTQYF. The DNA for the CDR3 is TGCAGTGCTAGAGGGTGGGGACTAGCGGGGCACACAGATACGCAGTATTTT.

CDR3 DNA: TGTGCCAGCAGTTTGAGGGGACAGGGGTTCTATAATTCACCCCTCCACTTT. Protein product: CASSLRGQGFYNSPLHF. The chain carries TRBV28 and TRBJ1-6, with 10 positions matching TRBD1. Germline V lookup: CDR1 MDHEN, CDR2 SYDVKM. Trimming cost V 3 bases and J 3 bases; bases outside gene matches: 5. The CDR3 extends over 17 amino acids. The complete variable domain, with remaining parts taken from reference TRBV28 and TRBJ1-6, reads DVKVTQSSRYLVKRTGEKVFLECVQDMDHENMFWYRQDPGLGLRLIYFSYDVKMKEKGDIPEGYSVSREKKERFSLILESASTNQTSMYLCASSLRGQGFYNSPLHFGNGTRLTVT.

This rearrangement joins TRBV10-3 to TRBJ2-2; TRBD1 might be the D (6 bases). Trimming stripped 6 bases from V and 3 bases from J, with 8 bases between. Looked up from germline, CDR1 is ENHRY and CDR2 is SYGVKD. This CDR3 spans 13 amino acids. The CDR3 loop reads CAIRRTDTGELFF. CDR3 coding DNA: TGTGCCATCAGGCGGACAGACACCGGGGAGCTGTTTTTT.

The chain's CDR3 is CAWSVGGRTEAFF. The CDR3 DNA reads TGTGCCTGGAGTGTCGGGGGGCGAACTGAAGCTTTCTTT. The chain recombines TRBV30 with TRBJ1-1, with D possibly matching TRBD1 (6 bases). Trimming took off 0 bases at V and 5 bases at J, with 10 bases between the two ends. The CDR3 covers 13 residues. Germline assignment: CDR1 GTSNPN and CDR2 SVGIG (reference sequence).

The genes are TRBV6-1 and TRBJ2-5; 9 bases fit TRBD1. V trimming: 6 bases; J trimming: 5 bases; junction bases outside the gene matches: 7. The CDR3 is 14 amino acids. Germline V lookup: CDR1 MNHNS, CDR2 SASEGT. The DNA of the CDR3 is TGTGCCAGCAGGACACAGGGGGCGGGGGAGACCCAGTACTTC. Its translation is CASRTQGAGETQYF.

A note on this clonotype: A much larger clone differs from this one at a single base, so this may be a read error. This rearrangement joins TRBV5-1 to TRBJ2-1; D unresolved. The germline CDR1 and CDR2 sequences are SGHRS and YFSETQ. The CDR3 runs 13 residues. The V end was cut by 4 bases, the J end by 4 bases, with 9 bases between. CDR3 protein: CASSVGRYNEQFF. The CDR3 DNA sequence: TGCGCCAGCAGCGTGGGCAGATACAATGAGCAGTTCTTC.

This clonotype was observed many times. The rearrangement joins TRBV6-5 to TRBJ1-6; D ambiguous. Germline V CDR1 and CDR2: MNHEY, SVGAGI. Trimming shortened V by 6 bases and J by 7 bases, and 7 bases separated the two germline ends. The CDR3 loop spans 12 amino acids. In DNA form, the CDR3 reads TGTGCCAGCAGACGGAGAAATTCACCCCTCCACTTT. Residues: CASRRRNSPLHF.

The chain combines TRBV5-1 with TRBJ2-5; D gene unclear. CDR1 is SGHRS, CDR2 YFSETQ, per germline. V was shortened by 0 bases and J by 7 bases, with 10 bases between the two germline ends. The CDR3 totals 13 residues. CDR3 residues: CASSLVVRSTQYF. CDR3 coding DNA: TGCGCCAGCAGCTTGGTTGTGAGATCGACCCAGTACTTC.

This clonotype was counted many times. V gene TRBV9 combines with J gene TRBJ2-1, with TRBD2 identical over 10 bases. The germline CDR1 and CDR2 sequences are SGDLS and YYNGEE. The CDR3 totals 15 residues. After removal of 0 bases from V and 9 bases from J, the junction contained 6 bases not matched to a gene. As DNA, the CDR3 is TGTGCCAGCAGCGTAGAGGGACTAGCGTTCAGTGAGCAGTTCTTC. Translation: CASSVEGLAFSEQFF. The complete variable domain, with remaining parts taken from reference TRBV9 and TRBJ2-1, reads DSGVTQTPKHLITATGQRVTLRCSPRSGDLSVYWYQQSLDQGLQFLIQYYNGEERAKGNILERFSAQQFPDLHSELNLSSLELGDSALYFCASSVEGLAFSEQFFGPGTRLTVL.

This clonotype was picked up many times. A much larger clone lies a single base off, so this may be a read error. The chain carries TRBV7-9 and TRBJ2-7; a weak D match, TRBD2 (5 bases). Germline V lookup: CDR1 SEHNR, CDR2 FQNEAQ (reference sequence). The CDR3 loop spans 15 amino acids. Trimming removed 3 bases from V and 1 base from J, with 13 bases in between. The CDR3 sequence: CASSLGSAESYEQYF. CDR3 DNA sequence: TGTGCCAGCAGCTTGGGGAGCGCGGAGTCCTACGAGCAGTACTTC.

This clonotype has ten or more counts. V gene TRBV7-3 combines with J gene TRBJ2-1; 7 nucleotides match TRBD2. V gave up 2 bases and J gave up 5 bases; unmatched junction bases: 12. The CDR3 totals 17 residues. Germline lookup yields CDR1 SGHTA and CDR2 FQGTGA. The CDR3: CASSLQSSGVNHNEQFF. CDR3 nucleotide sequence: TGTGCCAGCAGCTTACAATCCAGCGGGGTAAATCACAATGAGCAGTTCTTC.

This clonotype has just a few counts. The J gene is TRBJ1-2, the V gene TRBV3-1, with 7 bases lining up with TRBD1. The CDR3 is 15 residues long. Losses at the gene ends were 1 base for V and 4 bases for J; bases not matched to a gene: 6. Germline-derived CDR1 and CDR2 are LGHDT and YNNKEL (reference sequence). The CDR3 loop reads CASSQVPGGGYGYTF. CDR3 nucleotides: TGTGCCAGCAGCCAAGTGCCAGGGGGTGGCTATGGCTACACCTTC.